The rows below give T cell receptor beta chains drawn from one sample of a study of response to subunit inactivated influenza vaccine. TCRdb re-derived calls from the RT-PCR reads in MiXCR, one entry per CDR3 protein. The repertoire holds around 750,000 distinct CDR3 sequences, with over 20% as singletons. This sample comprised PBMCs from blood, obtained more than 4 days after vaccination. The receptor set was obtained from a man aged 50 to 60 who received an inactivated influenza vaccine. Each CDR3 is given with its conserved first and last residue. The order of the fields is V gene, D gene, J gene, CDR3 protein. A D gene is named only where the DNA matches it firmly.

>TRBV13|TRBD1|TRBJ1-2
CASSLKTGSGYTF
>TRBV27|NA|TRBJ2-5
CASSFSAKETQYF
>TRBV5-5|NA|TRBJ2-5
CASSQNLEMYQETQYF
>TRBV20-1|NA|TRBJ1-5
CSASSGGHSNQPQHF
>TRBV7-9|NA|TRBJ2-3
CASSAAGGTETTDTQYF
>TRBV6-2/TRBV6-3|NA|TRBJ1-6
CASSSQRVLHF
>TRBV24-1|TRBD2|TRBJ2-3
CATSEGALAGANTDTQYF
>TRBV5-1|TRBD2|TRBJ2-1
CASSPGLAGGLDEQFF
>TRBV20-1|NA|TRBJ2-1
CSAVLADYNEQFF
>TRBV7-9|NA|TRBJ2-6
CASSSTDSGANVLTF
>TRBV4-1|TRBD1|TRBJ2-7
CASRDRGRGGEQYF
>TRBV9|TRBD1|TRBJ1-1
CASSKSGTGGRWTEAFF
>TRBV7-2|NA|TRBJ2-3
CASSSGYSDTQYF
>TRBV30|NA|TRBJ2-1
CAWSVRRGLAYNEQFF
>TRBV30|NA|TRBJ2-1
CAWSLPYNEQFF
>TRBV20-1|NA|TRBJ1-4
CSAGGGINEKLFF
>TRBV5-1|TRBD2|TRBJ2-3
CASSPGGASTDTQYF
>TRBV4-3|TRBD1|TRBJ1-5
CASSQEWRNRGQPQHF
>TRBV2|NA|TRBJ2-5
CASGSAGLHQETQYF
>TRBV24-1|NA|TRBJ2-5
CATSDRQGSVLETQYF
>TRBV9|TRBD1|TRBJ2-2
CASSIQGQGFYPGELFF
>TRBV30|TRBD1|TRBJ1-5
CAWSGTGGNQPQHF
>TRBV3-1|NA|TRBJ2-1
CASSQEGKGFRDEQFF
>TRBV7-8|TRBD2|TRBJ2-7
CASSLGWLAGGRYEQYF
>TRBV9|NA|TRBJ2-3
CASSVAQGSSTDTQYF
>TRBV10-3|TRBD2|TRBJ2-3
CATQGAGGLFSTDTQYF
>TRBV6-5|NA|TRBJ2-2
CASSYSFRGLDTGELFF
>TRBV11-2|TRBD2|TRBJ2-7
CASSPGTSGFYEQYF
>TRBV15|NA|TRBJ2-1
CATSRMGTFYNEQFF
>TRBV15|NA|TRBJ2-7
CATSRDGDEQYF
>TRBV4-3|NA|TRBJ1-6
CASSLTQREANSPLHF
>TRBV20-1|NA|TRBJ2-1
CSAIILVSYNEQFF
>TRBV6-1|TRBD1|TRBJ2-3
CASRERGQASGGQYF
>TRBV12-3/TRBV12-4|NA|TRBJ1-2
CASSQNNVGVASGYTF
>TRBV12-3/TRBV12-4|NA|TRBJ2-3
CASTQEWSRLTDTQYF
>TRBV4-3|TRBD2|TRBJ2-1
CASSQGIGGAHNEQFF
>TRBV28|TRBD2|TRBJ2-7
CASSLDRGVTSGRMYEQYF
>TRBV27|TRBD2|TRBJ2-7
CASSSSGISGRFSYEQYF
>TRBV5-1|TRBD2|TRBJ2-3
CASSLASRGTDTQYF
>TRBV7-2|TRBD1|TRBJ1-1
CASSLALRLPWTGSGEDTEAFF
>TRBV28|NA|TRBJ1-4
CASSGATNEKLFF
>TRBV4-2|TRBD1|TRBJ1-6
CASSQDPGQASSYNSPLHF
>TRBV18|NA|TRBJ2-7
CASSPESYEQYF
>TRBV30|TRBD1|TRBJ1-1
CAWNRGVNTEAFF
>TRBV11-1|NA|TRBJ2-1
CASSSITSSELSYNEQFF
>TRBV29-1|TRBD1|TRBJ2-2
CSVEQGASGELFF
>TRBV9|NA|TRBJ2-7
CASSALMGEQYF
>TRBV12-3/TRBV12-4|NA|TRBJ2-7
CASSYDLGSSYEQYF